This TCR beta chain stems from a study of PD-1 blockade in classical Hodgkin lymphoma (dated by TCRdb to the early 2020s). Background on the whole study: The study used CyTOF and TCR beta sequencing to define a peripheral blood immune signature of response to PD-1 blockade in classical Hodgkin lymphoma.

The time point label, as the study defines it: newly diagnosed, previously untreated cHL patient sample. Using a Miltenyi CD4+ T cell isolation kit, CD4+ T cells were purified from thawed PBMCs through magnetic negative selection. To serve as a comparison group for the relapsed/refractory trial patients, PBMCs were sequenced from patients with newly diagnosed, previously untreated classical Hodgkin lymphoma. Peripheral blood was collected in 8 mL Vacutainer Cell Preparation Tubes, from which PBMCs were isolated by centrifugation and then cryopreserved. Purified CD4+ and CD8+ fractions were generated only in cases for which an additional PBMC sample was available. Magnetically labelled cells were depleted on LS columns in a quadroMACS separator, and the flow-through was collected as the purified fraction. The investigation overall reported the following: Baseline TCR diversity was reported as lower in newly diagnosed patients than in healthy donors, and lower still in relapsed/refractory patients. The study was limited to a single clinical trial cohort, and causes of repertoire differences, possibly disease activity or prior therapy, remained undefined.

The germline V gene (reference sequence) supplies CDR1 DFQATT and CDR2 SNEGSKA. Trimming takes 1 base from V and 5 bases from J, and the germline ends sit 6 bases apart. The CDR3 measures 11 amino acids from cysteine to valine. The CDR3 DNA has 33 bases and is translated from base 1. The Qiagen DNeasy kit was used to extract genomic DNA both from unsorted PBMCs and from the negatively selected CD4+ and CD8+ fractions. TCR beta CDR3 regions were amplified by immunoSEQ multiplex PCR using primers annealing to V and J segments. A synthetic immune receptor repertoire was used to minimize amplification bias, and any remaining bias was removed computationally after sequencing. The original pipeline was this. Custom Python scripts were used to quantify repertoire diversity as the Shannon entropy index. Unsorted, CD4+ and CD8+ repertoires were analyzed separately, except in combined analyses where CD4+ and CD8+ sequences were merged in silico. TCRdb obtained this table from immuneACCESS and retained in-frame rearrangements with V and J assigned. These tables miss some clones; where compared with another copy, unresolved V genes account for less than half of the shortfall, and the remainder is unexplained. V and J calls and clone size come straight from that table; D and trimming were deduced from the DNA. The sample records 25,000 to 35,000 clones, around 89% of which are singletons. 0.95% to 1.5% of the sample is held by the ten biggest clonotypes.

Comments on this clone: Its cognate antigen has yet to be identified. The record has no base qualities; no much larger clone is one base away.

The rearranged chain carries TRBV20-1 and TRBJ2-7; no D gene can be assigned with confidence. This receptor was identified in a human donor with classical Hodgkin lymphoma. The source material was CD4+ T cells from blood. The CDR3 in this case is CSARAQDEQYV. In nucleotides, the sequence is TGCAGTGCTAGAGCGCAGGACGAGCAGTACGTC.